This entry lists 2 T cell receptor delta chains sequenced from one sample in a study of gamma-delta chains in newborns, infants, children. TCRdb re-called the reads via CATT. Of about 6,900 delta-chain clones listed, over 2% are singletons. Sequenced sample: blood. Receptors were obtained from a child who was a newborn, infant or young child, either healthy, febrile or measles-vaccinated (not recorded which).

The sample holds a few counts of this clone. A read error is likely here: a far larger clone is one base away. The V call is TRDV2, the J call TRDJ3; 11 nucleotides line up with TRDD3. This CDR3 region has 21 residues. Germline assignment: CDR1 GEAIGNYY and CDR2 EKD. The V gene end was trimmed by 0 bases and the J gene end by 0 bases; junction bases not matched to a gene: 9. CDR3 residues: CACDTVLGDITSSWDTRQMFF. The CDR3 DNA sequence: TGTGCCTGTGACACCGTACTGGGGGATATTACTAGCTCCTGGGACACCCGACAGATGTTTTTC.

This clone has a handful of counts. For this DNA, TCRdb reports the protein of a much larger clone, which diverges at residue 12, most likely from a read error; the protein presented here is translated directly from the DNA. The genes are TRDV2 and TRDJ3, with D tentatively TRDD3 (6 bases). V was cut by 2 bases and J by 3 bases, with 22 bases left in between. The CDR3 loop spans 20 amino acids. The germline V gene encodes CDR1 GEAIGNYY and CDR2 EKD. The CDR3 loop reads CACDNAALGLSFWDTRQMFF. CDR3 bases: TGTGCCTGTGACAACGCAGCTCTGGGGTTAAGCTTCTGGGACACCCGACAGATGTTTTTC.